Listed here are 11 T cell receptor beta chains from one sample, sequenced in a study of blood T cells in healthy people across ages. With a J-beta primer mix and a sample-barcoded 5' primer, a second PCR ran about 6 to 11 cycles. TCRdb re-analysed the 5' RACE reads in MiXCR, keeping a single row per CDR3 protein. The table records about 570,000 distinct CDR3 sequences, about 25% of them present only once. The specimen was blood. These receptor sequences come from a woman in her seventies in good health.

J is TRBJ2-3 and V is TRBV10-3, with 9 positions matching TRBD2. CDR1 ENHRY and CDR2 SYGVKD come from the germline V gene. This CDR3 is built from 13 residues. V gave up 5 bases and J gave up 6 bases; unmatched junction bases: 3. Here the CDR3 reads CAISNLAGDTQYF. In nucleotides, the CDR3 is TGTGCCATCAGTAACCTAGCGGGGGATACGCAGTATTTT.

A remark on this clonotype: No conserved phenylalanine or tryptophan is present at the end of the CDR3, so a read error is the likely explanation. Because the CDR3's place on the DNA is in doubt, the DNA is left out and the CDR3 is given as listed by TCRdb. This sequence joins TRBV7-8 and TRBJ2-7; the tabulated D call, TRBD2, remains unverified against the DNA. Ends included, the CDR3 has 8 residues. Germline assignment: CDR1 SGHVS and CDR2 FQNEAQ. The CDR3 reads CASSFYGG.

This clonotype was counted between two and nine times. This sequence joins TRBV2 and TRBJ2-7; no clear D gene. CDR1 SNHLY and CDR2 FYNNEI come from the germline V gene. Trimming removed 6 bases at V and 7 bases at J, with 19 bases between. This CDR3 region has 14 residues. CDR3 nucleotides: TGTGCCAGCAGGGCCCAAAAGGTTCAAGGAGAGCAGTACTTC. It encodes CASRAQKVQGEQYF.

The genes are TRBV10-3 and TRBJ2-2; TRBD2 aligns across 12 bases. With V trimmed by 4 bases and J by 3 bases, 3 bases remained unmatched. Germline CDR1 reads ENHRY; CDR2 reads SYGVKD. The CDR3 covers 16 residues. Here the CDR3 reads CAISGTSGVDTGELFF. The CDR3 region has the DNA TGTGCCATCAGTGGGACTAGCGGGGTCGACACCGGGGAGCTGTTTTTT.

This clonotype was counted a few times. The chain recombines TRBV27 with TRBJ1-2; TRBD1 might be the D (5 bases). Trimming removed 5 bases from V and 2 bases from J, with 18 bases in between. The CDR3 totals 16 residues. The germline V gene encodes CDR1 MNHEY and CDR2 SMNVEV (reference sequence). This CDR3 reads CASSRLDSDRNYGYTF. CDR3 coding DNA: TGTGCCAGCAGTCGTCTGGATTCTGACAGAAACTATGGCTACACCTTC.

In its sample, this clonotype was seen a few times. The V and J genes are TRBV24-1 and TRBJ1-5; TRBD1 is a possible D gene (6 bases). There are 13 residues in the CDR3. The ends were cut back, 9 bases at V and 11 bases at J, with 19 bases in the middle. Germline V gene lookup returns CDR1 KGHDR and CDR2 SFDVKD. This chain's CDR3 is CATPGGHSPTQHF. CDR3 sequence (DNA): TGTGCCACCCCTGGGGGCCACAGTCCGACCCAGCATTTT.

This clonotype was observed a few times. The chain employs TRBV9 and TRBJ1-2; 8 bases align to TRBD1. CDR1 is SGDLS, CDR2 YYNGEE, per germline. V dropped 3 bases and J dropped 5; count of bases not matched to a gene: 6. The CDR3 runs 14 residues. The CDR3 spells CASSAGGQEYGYTF. Written as DNA, the CDR3 is TGTGCCAGCAGCGCCGGGGGACAGGAATATGGCTACACCTTC.

This clonotype was counted only a few times. The chain couples TRBV4-3 to TRBJ1-1; D gene ambiguous. Germline CDR1 LGHNA, CDR2 YSLEER. V was cut by 2 bases and J by 1 base, with 14 bases left in between. This CDR3 spans 16 amino acids. Here the CDR3 DNA reads TGCGCCAGCAGCCAATCCATCCTGACGGCGAACACTGAAGCTTTCTTT. Its protein is CASSQSILTANTEAFF.

This rearrangement joins TRBV30 to TRBJ2-1, with 7 bases fitting TRBD1. The CDR3 runs 14 residues. Germline lookup yields CDR1 GTSNPN and CDR2 SVGIG (reference sequence). V was clipped by 3 bases and J by 4 bases; unmatched bases: 6. The CDR3 DNA reads TGTGCCTGGAGGACGTCGGGACAGTACAATGAGCAGTTCTTC. Encoded protein: CAWRTSGQYNEQFF.

This CDR3 is CASSLWPGLSYEQYF. In DNA form, the CDR3 reads TGTGCCAGCAGCTTATGGCCGGGACTAAGCTACGAGCAGTACTTC. The chain links TRBV7-2 to TRBJ2-7; 7 bases are a match to TRBD2. This CDR3 region has 15 residues. The germline V gene has CDR1 SGHTA and CDR2 FQGNSA. Unmatched junction bases numbered 7, after V lost 2 bases and J lost 3 bases. Supplemented by reference TRBV7-2 and TRBJ2-7, the full variable domain reads GAGVSQSPSNKVTEKGKDVELRCDPISGHTALYWYRQSLGQGLEFLIYFQGNSAPDKSGLPSDRFSAERTGGSVSTLTIQRTQQEDSAVYLCASSLWPGLSYEQYFGPGTRLTVT.

As concerns this clonotype: One end of the junction is discordant with germline, which a read error may explain. The CDR3 loop reads CSAPGISYNEQFF. DNA for the CDR3: TGCAGTGCCCCCGGGATCTCCTATAATGAGCAGTTCTTC. The chain employs TRBV20-1 and TRBJ2-1; possible D gene TRBD2, 5 bases. Germline CDR1 DFQATT, CDR2 SNEGSKA (reference sequence). The CDR3 sequence is 13 residues long.